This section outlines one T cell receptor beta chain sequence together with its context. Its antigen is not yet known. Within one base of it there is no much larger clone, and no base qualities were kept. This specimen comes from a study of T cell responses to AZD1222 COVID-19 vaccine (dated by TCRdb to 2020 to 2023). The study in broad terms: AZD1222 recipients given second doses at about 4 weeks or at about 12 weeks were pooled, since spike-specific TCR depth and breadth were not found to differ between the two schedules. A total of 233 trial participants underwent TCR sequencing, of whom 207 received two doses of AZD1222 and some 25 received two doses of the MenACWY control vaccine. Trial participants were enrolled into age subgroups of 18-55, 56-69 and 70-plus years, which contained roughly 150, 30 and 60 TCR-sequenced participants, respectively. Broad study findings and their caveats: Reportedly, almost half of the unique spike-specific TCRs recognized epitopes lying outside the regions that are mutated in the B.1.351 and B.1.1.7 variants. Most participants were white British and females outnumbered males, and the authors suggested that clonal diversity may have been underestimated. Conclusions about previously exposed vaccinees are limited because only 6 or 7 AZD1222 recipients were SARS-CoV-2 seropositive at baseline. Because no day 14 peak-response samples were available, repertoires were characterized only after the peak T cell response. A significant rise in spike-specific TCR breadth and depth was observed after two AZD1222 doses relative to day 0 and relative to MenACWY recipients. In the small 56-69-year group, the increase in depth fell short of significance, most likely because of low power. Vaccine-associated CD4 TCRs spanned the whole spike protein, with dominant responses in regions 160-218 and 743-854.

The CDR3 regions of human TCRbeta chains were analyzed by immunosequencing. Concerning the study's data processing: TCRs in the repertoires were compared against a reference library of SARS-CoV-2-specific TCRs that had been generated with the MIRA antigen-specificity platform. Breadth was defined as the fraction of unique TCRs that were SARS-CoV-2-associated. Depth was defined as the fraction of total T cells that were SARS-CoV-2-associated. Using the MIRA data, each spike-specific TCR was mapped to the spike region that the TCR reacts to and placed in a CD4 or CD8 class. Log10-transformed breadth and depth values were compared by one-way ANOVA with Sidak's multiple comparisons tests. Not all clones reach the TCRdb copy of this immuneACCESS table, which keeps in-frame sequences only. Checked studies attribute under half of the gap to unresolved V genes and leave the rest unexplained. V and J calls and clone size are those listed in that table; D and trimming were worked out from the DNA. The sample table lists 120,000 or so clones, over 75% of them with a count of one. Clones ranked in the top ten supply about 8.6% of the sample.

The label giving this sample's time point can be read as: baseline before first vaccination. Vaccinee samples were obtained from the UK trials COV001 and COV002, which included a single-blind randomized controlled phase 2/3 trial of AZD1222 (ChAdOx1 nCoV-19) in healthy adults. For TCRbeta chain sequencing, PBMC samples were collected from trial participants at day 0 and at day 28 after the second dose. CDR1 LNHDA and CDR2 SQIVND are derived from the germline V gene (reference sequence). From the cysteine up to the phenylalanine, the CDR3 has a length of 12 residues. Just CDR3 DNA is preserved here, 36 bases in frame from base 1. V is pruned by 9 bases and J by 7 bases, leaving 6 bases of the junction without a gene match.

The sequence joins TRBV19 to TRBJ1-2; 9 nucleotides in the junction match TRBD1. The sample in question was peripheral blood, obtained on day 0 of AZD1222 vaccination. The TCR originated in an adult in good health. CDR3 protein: CASKDRGFGYTF. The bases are TGTGCCAGCAAGGACAGGGGCTTTGGCTACACCTTC. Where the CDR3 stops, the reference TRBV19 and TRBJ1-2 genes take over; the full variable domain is DGGITQSPKYLFRKEGQNVTLSCEQNLNHDAMYWYRQDPGQGLRLIYYSQIVNDFQKGDIAEGYSVSREKKESFPLTVTSAQKNPTAFYLCASKDRGFGYTFGSGTRLTVV.